These 9 T cell receptor beta chains came from one sample sequenced in a study of breast tumors, draining lymph nodes, adjacent tissues. TCRdb processed the multiplex PCR reads anew with MiXCR; each CDR3 protein has one entry. The sample records about 200,000 distinct CDR3 sequences, approximately 33% being singletons. Breast cancer patients provided tissue from their axillary draining lymph nodes. The sequenced material came from axillary lymph node tissue. These receptors all come from a female donor with breast cancer. Some clones in this sample may be carry-over from other donors' samples.

Many counts were recorded for this clonotype. The CDR3 sequence is CASSFPVGQGRSETQYF. The CDR3 region has the DNA TGTGCCAGCAGTTTCCCCGTCGGACAGGGGCGCTCGGAGACCCAGTACTTC. The chain carries TRBV12-3 or TRBV12-4 and TRBJ2-5, with 9 bases fitting TRBD1. The J segment lost 5 bases and the V segment lost 3 bases, leaving 13 bases of the junction unmatched. CDR3 length equals 17 residues.

This chain links TRBV6-1 with TRBJ2-1; TRBD1 aligns across 10 bases. V lost 3 bases to trimming and J lost 0 bases; unmatched junction nucleotides: 5. The CDR3 consists of 17 residues. CDR1 and CDR2 (germline): MNHNS, SASEGT. The CDR3 protein is CASSDRTGGHSYNEQFF. In nucleotides, the CDR3 is TGTGCCAGCAGTGACCGGACAGGGGGACACTCCTACAATGAGCAGTTCTTC.

The table lists this clonotype with many counts. The rearrangement links TRBV27 to TRBJ2-7, with TRBD2 matching 10 bases. CDR1 MNHEY and CDR2 SMNVEV come from the germline V gene (reference sequence). The V and J ends lost 2 bases and 3 bases, in that order; junction bases with no gene match: 10. The CDR3 extends over 17 amino acids. This CDR3 is CASSLGESGRADYEQYF. The DNA for the CDR3 is TGTGCCAGCAGTTTAGGGGAAAGCGGGAGGGCCGACTACGAGCAGTACTTC.

With regard to this clonotype: Just one base apart from a much larger clone, this may be a read error. The chain combines TRBV9 with TRBJ2-1; 12 bases match TRBD1. This CDR3 region has 19 residues. CDR1 and CDR2 (germline): SGDLS, YYNGEE. V trimming: 3 bases; J trimming: 2 bases; junction bases outside the gene matches: 12. The CDR3 region is CASSAPGTGGPTTYNEQFF. CDR3 bases: TGTGCCAGCAGCGCCCCCGGGACAGGGGGCCCAACAACCTACAATGAGCAGTTCTTC.

The sample holds a few counts of this clonotype. A single base separates this from a much larger clone, so it may be a read error. The V gene is TRBV9, the J gene TRBJ2-5; weak D call: TRBD2 (6 bases). This CDR3 comprises 15 residues. Germline values: CDR1 SGDLS, CDR2 YYNGEE. Written as DNA, the CDR3 is TGTGCCAGCAGCGCCACTCCATGGGGGGAGGAGACCCCGTACTTC. Residues: CASSATPWGEETPYF.

This clonotype was counted only a few times. The chain has TRBV18 and TRBJ1-3, with a weak D call TRBD1 (5 bases). The CDR3 covers 17 residues. Germline V lookup: CDR1 KGHSH, CDR2 LQKENI. Trimming took 6 bases from V and 0 from J, leaving 18 bases between them. CDR3: CASSTGIGDHSGNTIYF. In nucleotides, the CDR3 is TGTGCCAGCTCGACGGGTATTGGGGACCACTCTGGAAACACCATATATTTT.

This clonotype was counted many times. The rearrangement links TRBV19 to TRBJ2-2; 8 bases map to TRBD2. The ends lost 4 bases at V and 4 bases at J; junction bases unmatched: 17. This CDR3 has 19 residues. Per the germline V gene, CDR1 is LNHDA and CDR2 is SQIVND (reference sequence). The CDR3 region is CASSRSAGEGGHSTGELFF. The DNA of the CDR3 is TGTGCCAGTAGTAGATCAGCGGGAGAGGGGGGGCATAGCACCGGGGAGCTGTTTTTT.

This clonotype has a count of ten or more. The rearrangement links TRBV2 to TRBJ1-6; a weak D match, TRBD1 (5 bases). The CDR3 totals 14 residues. V dropped 7 bases and J dropped 6 bases, with 13 bases sitting between them. CDR1 and CDR2 (germline): SNHLY, FYNNEI. The CDR3 nucleotides read TGTGCCAGCAACGGGAGGGGTGGTAATTCACCCCTCCACTTT. It encodes CASNGRGGNSPLHF. Based on the CDR3 plus reference TRBV2 and TRBJ1-6, the full variable domain is EPEVTQTPSHQVTQMGQEVILRCVPISNHLYFYWYRQILGQKVEFLVSFYNNEISEKSEIFDDQFSVERPDGSNFTLKIRSTKLEDSAMYFCASNGRGGNSPLHFGNGTRLTVT.

This rearrangement joins TRBV7-3 to TRBJ1-2; TRBD1 aligns across 7 bases. Germline V gene lookup returns CDR1 SGHTA and CDR2 FQGTGA. This CDR3 contains 13 residues. J lost 9 bases, V lost 7 bases, and 11 bases had no gene match. CDR3: CASKGSGTASYTF. The CDR3 DNA reads as TGTGCCAGCAAAGGTAGCGGGACAGCCAGCTACACCTTC.